The 2 T cell receptor beta chains below all came from one sample that was sequenced in a study of T cell repertoires in cytomegalovirus infection. One entry per CDR3 protein results from TCRdb running MiXCR on the reads. This table has 110,000 or so distinct CDR3 sequences, about 30% appearing once. The antigens of these receptors remain unknown. This specimen was CD8+ T cells from cultured PBMCs, taken from culture after CMV antigen stimulation. These receptors were taken from a human donor in good health (CMV status not recorded). Some clones in this sample may be carry-over from other donors' samples.

CDR3 protein: CSVIAGAGAFF. The CDR3 nucleotides are TGCAGCGTCATTGCCGGAGCTGGAGCTTTCTTT. The V call is TRBV29-1, the J call TRBJ1-1; D is unclear. Germline assignment: CDR1 SQVTM and CDR2 ANQGSEA. Between the trimmed V and J ends, which lost 6 bases and 10 bases, there was a span of 15 bases. CDR3 length equals 11 residues. Drawing the rest from reference TRBV29-1 and TRBJ1-1, the complete variable domain is SAVISQKPSRDICQRGTSLTIQCQVDSQVTMMFWYRQQPGQSLTLIATANQGSEATYESGFVIDKFPISRPNLTFSTLTVSNMSPEDSSIYLCSVIAGAGAFFGQGTRLTVV.

This clonotype was seen a few times. V and J are TRBV9 and TRBJ2-1, with a possible D match to TRBD1 (6 bases). Germline CDR1 SGDLS, CDR2 YYNGEE. The V and J ends lost 4 bases and 0 bases respectively, with 14 bases between them. This CDR3 spans 16 amino acids. The CDR3 reads CASSPQGRGSYNEQFF. CDR3 nucleotide sequence: TGTGCCAGCAGCCCCCAGGGCAGGGGCTCCTACAATGAGCAGTTCTTC. The full variable domain, its missing parts supplied by reference TRBV9 and TRBJ2-1, is DSGVTQTPKHLITATGQRVTLRCSPRSGDLSVYWYQQSLDQGLQFLIQYYNGEERAKGNILERFSAQQFPDLHSELNLSSLELGDSALYFCASSPQGRGSYNEQFFGPGTRLTVL.